The 17 T cell receptor beta chains listed next were all sequenced from one sample in a study of metastatic and nonmetastatic thyroid tumors. Patients had received no treatment of any kind before thyroid surgery. TCRdb re-called the PCR reads through MiXCR. The repertoire holds around 46,000 clones, with approximately 20% as singletons. The sequenced sample was blood. These receptors were collected from a male donor with papillary thyroid cancer or a benign thyroid nodule (not recorded which). Some clones in this sample may be carry-over from other donors' samples.

The gene calls are TRBV20-1 and TRBJ2-7, with 7 bases fitting TRBD1. The trim removed 4 bases at V and 0 bases at J, leaving 6 bases unmatched. The CDR3 totals 14 residues. Germline values: CDR1 DFQATT, CDR2 SNEGSKA (reference sequence). Here the CDR3 reads CSAIPGTDSYEQYF. CDR3 DNA: TGCAGTGCTATACCCGGGACAGACTCCTACGAGCAGTACTTC.

The table lists this clone with many counts. V and J are TRBV11-2 and TRBJ2-4; no clear D gene. This CDR3 is 11 amino acids long. Per the germline V gene, CDR1 is SGHAT and CDR2 is FQNNGV. Trimming removed 3 bases at V and 7 bases at J, with 4 bases between. The CDR3 region has the DNA TGTGCCAGCAGCTTTGCGAACATTCAGTACTTC. This translates into CASSFANIQYF.

This clone was picked up many times. The V and J genes are TRBV4-2 and TRBJ2-3; no clear D. CDR3 length equals 15 residues. Trimming removed 0 bases at V and 2 bases at J, with 9 bases between. Germline CDR1 is LGHNA and CDR2 is YNFKEQ. The chain's CDR3 is CASSQDPTFTDTQYF. Written as DNA, the CDR3 is TGTGCCAGCAGCCAAGATCCAACCTTCACAGATACGCAGTATTTT.

This clone was detected ten times or more. This chain uses TRBV27 with TRBJ2-1; D might be TRBD2 (5 bases). Germline V CDR1 and CDR2: MNHEY, SMNVEV (reference sequence). Trimming shortened V by 2 bases and J by 6 bases, and 8 bases separated the two germline ends. The CDR3 consists of 13 residues. CDR3 in DNA: TGTGCCAGCAGTTTAGGAGGTATCAATGAGCAGTTCTTC. It encodes CASSLGGINEQFF.

This clone was seen many times. The chain joins TRBV4-1 to TRBJ2-7, with D maybe TRBD2 (6 bases). The CDR3 has 15 residues. Germline V gene sequence: CDR1 MGHRA, CDR2 YSYEKL. Trimming stripped 0 bases from V and 7 bases from J, with 16 bases between. The CDR3 sequence is CASSQDVGLQVEQYF. As DNA, the CDR3 is TGCGCCAGCAGCCAAGATGTGGGACTTCAGGTGGAGCAGTACTTC.

This clone was picked up many times. This CDR3 reads CASSWGAGGIFYEQYF. CDR3 sequence (DNA): TGTGCCAGCAGCTGGGGGGCAGGGGGCATTTTCTACGAGCAGTACTTC. The chain joins TRBV11-1 to TRBJ2-7, with 8 nucleotides matching TRBD1. Trimming at V came to 4 bases and at J to 3 bases, leaving 11 bases not matched to a gene. Germline V CDR1 and CDR2: SGHAT, FQDESV (reference sequence). CDR3 length: 16 residues.

Many counts were recorded for this clone. This sample includes further DNA sequences coding for the same CDR3. The chain combines TRBV7-3 with TRBJ1-1, with D unclear. The germline gives CDR1 SGHTA, CDR2 FQGTGA. The V gene lost 3 bases and the J gene lost 1 base, with 6 bases spanning the gap. The CDR3 consists of 13 residues. CDR3 residues: CASSFSQNTEAFF. The CDR3 nucleotides read TGTGCCAGCAGCTTTAGTCAGAACACTGAAGCTTTCTTT.

This clone has ten or more counts. The gene calls are TRBV5-5 and TRBJ2-7; 7 nucleotides line up with TRBD1. Germline V gene data show CDR1 as SGHKS and CDR2 as YYEKEE (reference sequence). The CDR3 sequence is 14 residues long. Losses at the gene ends were 2 bases for V and 3 bases for J; bases not matched to a gene: 5. CDR3 protein: CASSFDRAGYEQYF. The CDR3 bases are TGTGCCAGCAGCTTTGACAGGGCGGGCTACGAGCAGTACTTC.

Many counts were recorded for this clone. This chain uses TRBV6-2 or TRBV6-3 with TRBJ2-7; tentative D call: TRBD1 (6 bases). This CDR3 comprises 13 residues. CDR1 and CDR2 from the germline V gene are MNHEY and SVGEGT. Trimming shortened V by 8 bases and J by 1 base, and 12 bases separated the two germline ends. This chain's CDR3 is CASSSGESYEQYF. The CDR3 DNA reads as TGTGCCAGCTCCTCAGGGGAATCCTACGAGCAGTACTTC.

As for this clone: Without the conserved terminal phenylalanine or tryptophan, this CDR3 likely stems from a read error. The rearrangement joins TRBV4-2 to TRBJ1-2, with D unresolved. CDR1 is LGHNA and CDR2 is YNFKEQ in the germline V gene. Trimming took 8 bases from V and 8 from J, leaving 18 bases between them. The CDR3 covers 13 residues. CDR3 nucleotides: TGTGCCAGCCGCCCAGACTGGGCCAGGGGCTACACCATC. Protein: CASRPDWARGYTI.

This chain joins TRBV5-1 and TRBJ2-7; 11 nucleotides align to TRBD2. The CDR3 is 15 residues long. J lost 0 bases, V lost 4 bases, and 3 bases had no gene match. Germline CDR1 and CDR2: SGHRS and YFSETQ. CDR3 in amino acids: CASSQTSGSSYEQYF. The CDR3 DNA reads as TGCGCCAGCAGCCAAACTAGCGGGAGCTCCTACGAGCAGTACTTC.

This clone has at least ten counts. V gene TRBV2 combines with J gene TRBJ2-3, with a weak D call TRBD2 (5 bases). This CDR3 contains 14 residues. Trimming left V 4 bases short and J 0 bases short, with 8 bases between. The germline V gene has CDR1 SNHLY and CDR2 FYNNEI. CDR3 residues: CASSVGLSTDTQYF. CDR3 DNA sequence: TGTGCCAGCAGTGTTGGACTGAGCACAGATACGCAGTATTTT. The full variable domain, with the rest looked up from reference TRBV2 and TRBJ2-3, is EPEVTQTPSHQVTQMGQEVILRCVPISNHLYFYWYRQILGQKVEFLVSFYNNEISEKSEIFDDQFSVERPDGSNFTLKIRSTKLEDSAMYFCASSVGLSTDTQYFGPGTRLTVL.

This rearrangement joins TRBV20-1 to TRBJ2-3; 7 positions agree with TRBD2. CDR1 and CDR2 from the germline V gene are DFQATT and SNEGSKA (reference sequence). There are 17 residues in the CDR3. The CDR3 region has the DNA TGCAGCGTGAGGGTCGGCGGGAGTGCCAGGGTCACAGATACGCAGTATTTT. This gives the protein CSVRVGGSARVTDTQYF.

Ten or more counts support this clone. The rearrangement uses TRBV10-3 and TRBJ1-1, with D possibly TRBD1 on 5 matching bases. V was cut by 9 bases and J by 0 bases, with 17 bases left in between. The CDR3 is 15 amino acids. Germline CDR1 reads ENHRY; CDR2 reads SYGVKD. The CDR3 DNA reads as TGTGCCATACGACAGCCCATGGGGTTGAACACTGAAGCTTTCTTT. It specifies CAIRQPMGLNTEAFF.

This clone was counted ten times or more. V and J are TRBV10-3 and TRBJ1-1, with D possibly TRBD1 on 6 matching bases. The CDR3 runs 12 residues. Trimming left V 11 bases short and J 5 bases short, with 15 bases between. CDR1 is ENHRY, CDR2 SYGVKD, per germline. CDR3 protein: CAAGGARTEAFF. As DNA, the CDR3 is TGTGCCGCCGGGGGGGCGCGAACTGAAGCTTTCTTT.

Sample share makes this clone medium-sized. The chain uses TRBV27 and TRBJ1-6, with 7 bases that match TRBD1. This CDR3 has 17 residues. Per the germline V gene, CDR1 is MNHEY and CDR2 is SMNVEV (reference sequence). Trimming cost V 1 base and J 3 bases; bases outside gene matches: 6. The DNA of the CDR3 is TGTGCCAGCAGTTTATTCGCCGGGACAGACTATAATTCACCCCTCCACTTT. Its protein product is CASSLFAGTDYNSPLHF.

This chain joins TRBV7-2 and TRBJ2-7, with D possibly being TRBD1 (6 bases). Trimming shortened V by 2 bases and J by 3 bases, and 11 bases separated the two germline ends. CDR1 is SGHTA and CDR2 is FQGNSA in the germline V gene. The CDR3 is 14 amino acids. For the CDR3, the DNA is TGTGCCAGCAGCTTAAATACGGGACACTACGAGCAGTACTTC. Its protein is CASSLNTGHYEQYF.